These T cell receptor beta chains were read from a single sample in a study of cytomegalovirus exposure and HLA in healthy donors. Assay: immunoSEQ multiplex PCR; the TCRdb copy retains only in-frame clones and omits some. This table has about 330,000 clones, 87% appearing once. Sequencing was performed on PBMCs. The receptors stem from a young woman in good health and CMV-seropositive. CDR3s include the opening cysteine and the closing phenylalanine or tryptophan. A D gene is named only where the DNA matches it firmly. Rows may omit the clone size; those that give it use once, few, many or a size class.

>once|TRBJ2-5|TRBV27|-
CASSRTAQETQYF
TGTGCCAGCAGTAGGACAGCCCAAGAGACCCAGTACTTC
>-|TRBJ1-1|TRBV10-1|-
CASSQGFVNTEAFF
TGCGCCAGCAGTCAGGGGTTTGTGAACACTGAAGCTTTCTTT
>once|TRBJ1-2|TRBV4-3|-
CASSQGSWQNYGYTF
TGCGCCAGCAGCCAAGGAAGTTGGCAGAACTATGGCTACACCTTC
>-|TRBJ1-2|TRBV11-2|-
CASSLGGLRKYGYTF
TGTGCCAGCAGCTTAGGTGGGCTACGTAAATATGGCTACACCTTC
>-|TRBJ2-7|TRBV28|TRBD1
CASSLLGQGADEQYF
TGTGCCAGCAGTTTACTAGGACAGGGGGCTGACGAGCAGTACTTC
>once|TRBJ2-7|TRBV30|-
CAWSGRVGEQYF
TGTGCCTGGAGTGGTAGGGTGGGCGAGCAGTACTTC
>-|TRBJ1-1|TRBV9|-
CASSVEGANTEAFF
TGTGCCAGCAGCGTAGAAGGGGCTAACACTGAAGCTTTCTTT
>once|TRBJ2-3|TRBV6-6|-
CASSYSMEDTQYF
TGTGCCAGCAGTTACTCAATGGAAGATACGCAGTATTTT
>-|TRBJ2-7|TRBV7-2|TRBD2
CASSLDAGARQYF
TGTGCCAGCAGCTTAGATGCGGGAGCCAGGCAGTACTTC
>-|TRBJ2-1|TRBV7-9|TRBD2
CASNLAGATYNEQFF
TGTGCCAGCAACTTAGCGGGAGCTACCTACAATGAGCAGTTCTTC
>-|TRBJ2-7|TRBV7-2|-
CASSLGGLGREQFYEQYF
TGTGCCAGCAGCCTAGGGGGTTTAGGACGGGAACAGTTCTACGAGCAGTACTTC
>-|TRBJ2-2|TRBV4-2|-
CASSHTATNTGELFF
TGTGCCAGCAGCCATACGGCAACCAACACCGGGGAGCTGTTTTTT
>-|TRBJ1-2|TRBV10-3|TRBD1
CAISESLGQVYGYTF
TGTGCCATCAGTGAGTCCTTAGGACAGGTCTATGGCTACACCTTC
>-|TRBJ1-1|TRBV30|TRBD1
CAWSERQGVGATEAFF
TGTGCCTGGAGTGAAAGGCAGGGGGTAGGTGCCACTGAAGCTTTCTTT
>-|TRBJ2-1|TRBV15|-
CATSRWANEQFF
TGTGCCACCAGCAGATGGGCCAATGAGCAGTTCTTC
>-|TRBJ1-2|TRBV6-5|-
CASSYSALSYGYTF
TGTGCCAGCAGTTACTCGGCCCTGTCCTATGGCTACACCTTC
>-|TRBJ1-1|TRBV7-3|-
CASSPGGVGTEAFF
TGTGCCAGCAGCCCGGGAGGGGTGGGCACTGAAGCTTTCTTT
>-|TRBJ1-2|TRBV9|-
CASSVEQDEDGYTF
TGTGCCAGCAGCGTAGAGCAGGACGAAGATGGCTACACCTTC
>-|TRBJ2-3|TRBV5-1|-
CASSWGDRPDTQYF
TGCGCCAGCAGCTGGGGGGACAGACCAGATACGCAGTATTTT
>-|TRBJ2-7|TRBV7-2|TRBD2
CASSNEAGVSYEQYF
TGTGCCAGCAGCAACGAAGCGGGAGTGTCCTACGAGCAGTACTTC
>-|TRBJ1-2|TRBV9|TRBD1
CASSIGTDPYGYTF
TGTGCCAGCAGTATTGGGACAGACCCATATGGCTACACCTTC
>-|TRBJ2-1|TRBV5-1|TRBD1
CASSPDDRADEQFF
TGCGCCAGCAGCCCCGATGACAGGGCCGATGAGCAGTTCTTC
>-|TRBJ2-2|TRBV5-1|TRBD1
CASSDRGTNYANTGELFF
TGCGCCAGCAGCGACAGGGGTACTAACTACGCGAACACCGGGGAGCTGTTTTTT
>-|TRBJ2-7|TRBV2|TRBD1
CASTGTGNYEQYF
TGTGCCAGCACCGGGACAGGGAATTACGAGCAGTACTTC
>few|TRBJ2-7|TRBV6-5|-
CASSTALRTYEQYF
TGTGCCAGCAGTACCGCGTTAAGGACCTACGAGCAGTACTTC
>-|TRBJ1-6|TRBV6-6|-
CASTLRGEGSPLHF
TGTGCCAGCACCTTAAGGGGGGAAGGTTCACCCCTCCACTTT
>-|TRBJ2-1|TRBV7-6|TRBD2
CASGSGILYEQFF
TGTGCCAGCGGGAGCGGGATTCTCTATGAGCAGTTCTTC
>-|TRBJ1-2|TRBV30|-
CAWTDGLYGYTF
TGTGCCTGGACCGATGGACTCTATGGCTACACCTTC
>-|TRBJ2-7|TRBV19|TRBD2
CASSVAGGSYEQYF
TGTGCCAGTAGTGTAGCGGGGGGGAGTTACGAGCAGTACTTC
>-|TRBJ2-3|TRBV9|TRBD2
CASSAGTSGYSTDTQYF
TGTGCCAGCAGCGCGGGGACTAGCGGTTATAGCACAGATACGCAGTATTTT
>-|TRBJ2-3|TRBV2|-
CASSRPGTRTDTQYF
TGTGCCAGCAGCCGCCCAGGGACTCGCACAGATACGCAGTATTTT
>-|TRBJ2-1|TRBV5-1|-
CASSRDITYNEQFF
TGCGCCAGCAGTCGAGACATCACCTACAATGAGCAGTTCTTC
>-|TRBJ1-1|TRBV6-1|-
CASSLTGYTEAFF
TGTGCCAGCAGTCTTACAGGGTACACTGAAGCTTTCTTT
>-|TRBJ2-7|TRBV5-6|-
CASSPGLGGSVWYF
TGTGCCAGCAGCCCCGGGTTGGGGGGCAGTGTTTGGTACTTC
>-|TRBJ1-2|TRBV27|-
CASSLGVGLGNYGYTF
TGTGCCAGCAGTTTAGGGGTAGGGCTAGGAAACTATGGCTACACCTTC
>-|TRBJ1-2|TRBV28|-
CASSARGGGYTF
TGTGCCAGCAGTGCCAGGGGTGGGGGCTACACCTTC
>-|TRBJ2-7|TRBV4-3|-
CASSQGGTYEQYF
TGCGCCAGCAGCCAAGGGGGTACCTACGAGCAGTACTTC
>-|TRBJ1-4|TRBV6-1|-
CASSEPTGFNEKLFF
TGTGCCAGCAGTGAACCGACAGGATTTAATGAAAAACTGTTTTTT
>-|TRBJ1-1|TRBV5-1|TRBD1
CASSGTDFYTEAFF
TGCGCCAGCAGCGGGACAGATTTTTACACTGAAGCTTTCTTT
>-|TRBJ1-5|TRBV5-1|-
CASSPEPYSNQPQHF
TGCGCCAGCAGCCCAGAACCATACAGCAATCAGCCCCAGCATTTT
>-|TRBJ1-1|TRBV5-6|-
CASRSGGNTEAFF
TGTGCCAGCAGGAGTGGAGGGAACACTGAAGCTTTCTTT
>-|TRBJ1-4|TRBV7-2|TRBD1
CASSPQGATNEKLFF
TGTGCCAGCAGCCCCCAGGGGGCAACTAATGAAAAACTGTTTTTT
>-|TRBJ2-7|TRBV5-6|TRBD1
CASSLVGGTGLYEQYF
TGTGCCAGCAGCTTGGTGGGCGGGACAGGGTTGTACGAGCAGTACTTC
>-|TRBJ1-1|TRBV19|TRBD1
CASSSPGQGRNTEAFF
TGTGCCAGTAGTTCTCCGGGACAGGGAAGGAACACTGAAGCTTTCTTT